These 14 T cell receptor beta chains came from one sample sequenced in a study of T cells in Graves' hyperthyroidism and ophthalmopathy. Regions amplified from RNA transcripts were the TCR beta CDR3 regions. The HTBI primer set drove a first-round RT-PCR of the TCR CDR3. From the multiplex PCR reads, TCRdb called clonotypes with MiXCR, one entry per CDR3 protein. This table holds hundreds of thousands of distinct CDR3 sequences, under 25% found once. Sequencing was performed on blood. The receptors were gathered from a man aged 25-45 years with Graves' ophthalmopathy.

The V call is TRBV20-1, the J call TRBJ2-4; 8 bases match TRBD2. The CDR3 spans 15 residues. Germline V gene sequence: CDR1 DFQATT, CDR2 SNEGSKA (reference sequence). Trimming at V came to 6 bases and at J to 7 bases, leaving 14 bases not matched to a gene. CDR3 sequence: CSAAPGGNLRNIQYF. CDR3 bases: TGCAGTGCCGCACCGGGGGGGAATCTTAGGAACATTCAGTACTTC.

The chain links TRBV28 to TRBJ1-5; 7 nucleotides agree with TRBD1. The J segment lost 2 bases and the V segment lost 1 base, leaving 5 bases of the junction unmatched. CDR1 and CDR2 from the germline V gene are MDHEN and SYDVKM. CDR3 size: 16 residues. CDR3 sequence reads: CASSLSYRGRNQPQHF. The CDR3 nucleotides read TGTGCCAGCAGTTTATCCTACAGGGGTCGCAATCAGCCCCAGCATTTT.

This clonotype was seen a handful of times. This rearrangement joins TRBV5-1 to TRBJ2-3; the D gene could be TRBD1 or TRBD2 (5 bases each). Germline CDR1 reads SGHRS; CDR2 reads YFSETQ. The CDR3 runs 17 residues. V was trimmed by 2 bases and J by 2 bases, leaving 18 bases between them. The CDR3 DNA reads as TGCGCCAGCAGCTTATCCGGGACCGCCGGTACCACAGATACGCAGTATTTT. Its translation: CASSLSGTAGTTDTQYF.

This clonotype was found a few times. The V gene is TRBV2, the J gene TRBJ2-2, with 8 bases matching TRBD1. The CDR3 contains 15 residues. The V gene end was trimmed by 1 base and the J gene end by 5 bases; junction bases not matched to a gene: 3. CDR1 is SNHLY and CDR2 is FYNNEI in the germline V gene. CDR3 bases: TGTGCCAGCAGTGAAGTGCAGGGGGCGACCGGGGAGCTGTTTTTT. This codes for CASSEVQGATGELFF.

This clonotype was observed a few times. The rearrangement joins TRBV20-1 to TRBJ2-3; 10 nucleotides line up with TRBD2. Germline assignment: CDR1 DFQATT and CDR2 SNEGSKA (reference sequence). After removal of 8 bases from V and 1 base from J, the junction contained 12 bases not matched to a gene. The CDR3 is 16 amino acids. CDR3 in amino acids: CSQRASGRGGTDTQYF. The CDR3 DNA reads TGCAGTCAAAGGGCTAGCGGGAGAGGGGGCACAGATACGCAGTATTTT.

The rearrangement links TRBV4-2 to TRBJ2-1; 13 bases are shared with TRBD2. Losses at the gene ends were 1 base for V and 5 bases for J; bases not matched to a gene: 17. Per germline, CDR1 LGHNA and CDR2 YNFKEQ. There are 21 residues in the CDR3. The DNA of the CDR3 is TGTGCCAGCAGCCAAGTAGTCCAGGGCAATCCGGGACTAGCGGGGAACAATGAGCAGTTCTTC. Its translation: CASSQVVQGNPGLAGNNEQFF.

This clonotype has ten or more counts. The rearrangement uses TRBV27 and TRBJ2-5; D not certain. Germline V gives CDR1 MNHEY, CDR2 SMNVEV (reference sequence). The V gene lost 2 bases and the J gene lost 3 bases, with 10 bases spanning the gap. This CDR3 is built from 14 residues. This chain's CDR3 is CASSLAQDKETQYF. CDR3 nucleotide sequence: TGTGCCAGCAGTTTAGCTCAGGATAAAGAGACCCAGTACTTC.

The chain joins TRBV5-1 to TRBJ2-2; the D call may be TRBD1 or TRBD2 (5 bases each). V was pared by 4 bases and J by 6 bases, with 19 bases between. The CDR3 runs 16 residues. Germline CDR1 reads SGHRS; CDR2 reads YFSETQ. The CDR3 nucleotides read TGCGCCAGCAGCCTACTTGGGACGGTGAGGTCCGGGGAGCTGTTTTTT. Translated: CASSLLGTVRSGELFF.

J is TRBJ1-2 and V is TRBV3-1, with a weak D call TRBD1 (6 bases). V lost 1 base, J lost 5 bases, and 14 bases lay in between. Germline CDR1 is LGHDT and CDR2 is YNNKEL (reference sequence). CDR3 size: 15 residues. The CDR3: CASSQVGGRGYGYTF. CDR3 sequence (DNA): TGTGCCAGCAGCCAAGTCGGGGGCAGGGGATATGGCTACACCTTC.

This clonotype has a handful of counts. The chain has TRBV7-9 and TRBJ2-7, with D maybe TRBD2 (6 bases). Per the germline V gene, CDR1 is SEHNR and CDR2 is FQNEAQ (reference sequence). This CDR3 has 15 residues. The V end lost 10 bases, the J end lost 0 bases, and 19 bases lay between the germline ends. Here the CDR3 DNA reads TGTGCCACCGCGAAAGGGGAGGTCAACTCCTACGAGCAGTACTTC. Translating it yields CATAKGEVNSYEQYF.

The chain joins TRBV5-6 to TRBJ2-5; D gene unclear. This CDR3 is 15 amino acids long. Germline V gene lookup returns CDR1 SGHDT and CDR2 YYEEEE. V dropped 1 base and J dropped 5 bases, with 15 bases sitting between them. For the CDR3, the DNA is TGTGCCAGCAGCTTGTGGCGGAGCCGTCGGGAGACCCAGTACTTC. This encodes CASSLWRSRRETQYF.

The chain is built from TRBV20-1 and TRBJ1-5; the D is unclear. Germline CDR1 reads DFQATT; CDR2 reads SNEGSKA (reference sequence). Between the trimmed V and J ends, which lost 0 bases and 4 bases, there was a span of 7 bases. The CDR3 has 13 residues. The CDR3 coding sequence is TGCAGTGCTAGAGATGGGATTAATCAGCCCCAGCATTTT. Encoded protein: CSARDGINQPQHF.

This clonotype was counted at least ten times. The chain's CDR3 is CASSPQTGSETQYF. As DNA, the CDR3 is TGTGCCAGCAGCCCTCAGACAGGGTCCGAGACCCAGTACTTC. The rearrangement joins TRBV11-2 to TRBJ2-5; 7 positions agree with TRBD1. The germline gives CDR1 SGHAT, CDR2 FQNNGV. V dropped 5 bases and J dropped 5; count of bases not matched to a gene: 8. The CDR3 has 14 residues.

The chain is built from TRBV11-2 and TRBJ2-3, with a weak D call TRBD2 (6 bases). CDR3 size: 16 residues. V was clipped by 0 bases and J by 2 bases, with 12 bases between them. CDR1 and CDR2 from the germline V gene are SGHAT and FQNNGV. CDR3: CASSLDAGRPTDTQYF. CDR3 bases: TGTGCCAGCAGCTTAGACGCGGGAAGACCCACAGATACGCAGTATTTT.